The entry that follows covers one T cell receptor beta chain sequence. Its antigen remains undetermined. Per-nucleotide qualities are absent, and no much larger clonotype sits a single base away. For sequencing of the TCRbeta CDR3 region, genomic DNA was extracted from the sorted cells. The immunoSEQ Assay was used for sequencing of TCRbeta CDR3 regions. As stored in TCRdb, this immuneACCESS dataset retains in-frame rearrangements with V and J assigned. A fraction of the clones does not appear; measured against another copy, unresolved V genes explain less than half of the discrepancy, and the remainder lacks a known reason. Within this sample are some 63,000 clones, with 80% to 85% of them counted one time only. The ten largest clones add up to more than 25% of the sample. The trial excluded patients who had a history of autoimmune disease or who were on systemic immunosuppression. Peripheral blood for TCR sequencing was drawn from every dose cohort at baseline, at cycle 4 day 1 and at cycle 7 day 1. The samples were drawn from a first-in-human, open-label, multicenter phase I dose-escalation trial of ivuxolimab. Adults with locally advanced or metastatic melanoma, renal cell, hepatocellular, or head and neck squamous cell carcinoma were enrolled in the trial. Before TCR sequencing, CD4+ T cells and CD8+ T cells were sorted from peripheral blood as separate populations.

This record comes from a study of OX40 agonist ivuxolimab in advanced cancers. About the investigation overall: Ivuxolimab, which targeted the costimulatory receptor OX40 (CD134), was an agonistic, fully human IgG2 monoclonal antibody. Intravenous ivuxolimab was administered to patients every 2 weeks at six dose levels: 0.01, 0.1, 0.3, 1.5, 3 and 10 mg/kg. Of the roughly 54 dose-escalation patients, hepatocellular carcinoma was present in about 20, melanoma in roughly 15, renal cell carcinoma in 9 and head and neck cancer in 9. The dose-escalation cohort was about 83% male with a mean age of about 58 years, ranging from roughly 20 to 80. Patients were allowed to have had prior anti-PD-1, anti-PD-L1 or anti-CTLA-4 therapy, and around 41% of the dose-escalation patients had previously received checkpoint inhibitors. Partial responses were achieved by three dose-escalation patients, of whom one had hepatocellular carcinoma and two had cutaneous melanoma. Peripheral TCRbeta sequencing was intended to test whether TCR sequence diversity was altered and clonal T-cell expansion was caused by ivuxolimab. The paper reports the monotherapy dose-escalation portion (N of about 47 patients) of the phase I ivuxolimab trial. Study-level results and caveats: In the 0.1-3.0 mg/kg groups, partial responders had among the lowest normalized peripheral clonal expansion, particularly in CD8+ T cells. Low levels of normalized T-cell clonal expansion were also seen in some patients who did not respond. At doses from 0.1 to 3.0 mg/kg, clonal expansion was seen in both CD4+ and CD8+ blood T cells between baseline and week 6. After ivuxolimab, CD8+ T cells had more expanded clones than CD4+ T cells on average. Which antigens the clonally expanded peripheral T cells were specific for was not determined.

As encoded in the germline V gene, CDR1 is SGHRS while CDR2 is YFSETQ. Inclusive of the bounding cysteine and phenylalanine, the CDR3 is 14 residues long. The entry retains the CDR3 DNA only, 42 bases that are in frame from base 1. V lost 3 bases and J lost 8 bases, and the count of bases not matched to a germline gene is 8. Here the chain combines TRBV5-1 and TRBJ2-7, and TRBD2 matches 10 of the central bases. The TCR was taken from an adult with an advanced solid tumor such as melanoma, head and neck, liver or kidney cancer. This specimen consisted of CD4+ or CD8+ T cells sorted from blood, obtained in a trial of the OX40 agonist ivuxolimab. This receptor carries the CDR3 CASSSTSGSTKQYF. The DNA reads TGCGCCAGCAGCTCGACTAGCGGGTCTACGAAGCAGTACTTC.